This T cell receptor (beta chain) was retrieved from a study of PD-1 blockade in classical Hodgkin lymphoma. Study as a whole: Patients in the cohort were put on intravenous nivolumab, 3 mg/kg every 2 weeks.

Study observations and caveats: Baseline diversity was lower in partial responders and progressors than complete responders. A reduction in baseline TCR diversity was reportedly seen in newly diagnosed patients relative to healthy donors.

Every one of the patients relapsed after autologous stem cell transplantation (brentuximab vedotin exposure was variable). Patients showed best responses of complete response, partial response or progressive disease. CDR1 and CDR2 from the germline V gene are MDHEN and SYDVKM. V lost 8 bases and J 5 bases, leaving 6 bases between the germline ends. The CDR3 extends over 11 amino acids. Only a few counts were recorded for this clone. Its antigen is currently unknown. Data came from immunoSEQ multiplex PCR; TCRdb stores just in-frame clones and leaves some out. The sample lists more than 40,000 clones, about 65% occurring once.

This clonotype originated in a human donor with classical Hodgkin lymphoma. The starting material was peripheral blood mononuclear cells (PBMCs), obtained before the second cycle of nivolumab. The rearrangement uses TRBV28 and TRBJ1-4; D not resolved. CDR3 sequence (DNA): TGTGCCAGCTTCCAAAATGAAAAACTGTTTTTT. This encodes CASFQNEKLFF.